Below, 18 T cell receptor beta chains from the same sample are listed, as sequenced in a study of blood T cells in healthy people across ages. Through a sample-barcoded 5' primer and a J-beta primer mix, a second PCR was run for about 6 to 11 cycles. TCRdb analysed the 5' RACE reads with MiXCR anew, one entry per CDR3 protein. The sample carries about 630,000 distinct CDR3 sequences, under 25% recorded once. Specimen: blood. The receptors derive from a man between 65 and 80 years old in good health.

This clonotype was seen at least ten times. The chain uses TRBV7-2 and TRBJ2-5, with D perhaps TRBD2 (5 bases). The J call may be in error: the DNA end matches TRBJ2-1 better. The CDR3 has 12 residues. Germline V gene lookup returns CDR1 SGHTA and CDR2 FQGNSA. The CDR3 coding sequence is TGTGCCAGCAGCTTAGTCTCGGGGGAGCAGTTCTTC. It encodes CASSLVSGEQFF.

This clonotype has only a few counts. This chain links TRBV12-3 or TRBV12-4 with TRBJ2-3; TRBD2 matches 7 bases. V shed 3 bases, J shed 8 bases, and the junction held 5 bases outside the gene matches. The CDR3 loop spans 13 amino acids. DNA of the CDR3: TGTGCCAGCAGTTTTGGGAGGGAAGCTACGCAGTATTTT. Its translation: CASSFGREATQYF.

The gene calls are TRBV7-9 and TRBJ1-2, with 7 bases fitting TRBD1. V trimming: 4 bases; J trimming: 4 bases; junction bases outside the gene matches: 15. CDR3 length: 17 residues. CDR1 and CDR2 (germline): SEHNR, FQNEAQ (reference sequence). This CDR3 is CASSSDRRGPLGYGYTF. Written as DNA, the CDR3 is TGTGCCAGCAGCTCGGACAGGAGGGGACCTCTAGGCTATGGCTACACCTTC.

Only a few counts were recorded for this clonotype. The chain uses TRBV7-9 and TRBJ2-5; D may be TRBD1 (6 bases). The germline CDR1 and CDR2 sequences are SEHNR and FQNEAQ (reference sequence). The CDR3 consists of 13 residues. V shed 8 bases and J shed 5 bases, with 15 bases lying between them. The CDR3 protein is CASLSSGHETQYF. Written as DNA, the CDR3 is TGTGCCAGCCTTTCCTCGGGACACGAGACCCAGTACTTC.

The CDR3 sequence is CASSYPTTGGWDTQYF. CDR3 sequence (DNA): TGTGCCAGCAGTTACCCCACGACAGGGGGCTGGGATACGCAGTATTTT. This sequence joins TRBV6-2 or TRBV6-3 and TRBJ2-3; TRBD1 aligns across 10 bases. Germline V CDR1 and CDR2: MNHEY, SVGEGT. The CDR3 is 16 amino acids. Trimming removed 2 bases from V and 6 bases from J; junction bases left unmatched: 8.

In this sample, this clonotype turned up a few times. This chain uses TRBV15 with TRBJ1-6; possibly TRBD1 for D (6 bases). The CDR3 runs to 15 residues. Germline CDR1 LNHNV, CDR2 YYDKDF (reference sequence). V dropped 2 bases and J dropped 4 bases, with 9 bases sitting between them. The CDR3 DNA sequence: TGTGCCACCAGCAGAACACAGGGTTATAATTCACCCCTCCACTTT. It specifies CATSRTQGYNSPLHF. The full variable domain, completed using reference TRBV15 and TRBJ1-6, is DAMVIQNPRYQVTQFGKPVTLSCSQTLNHNVMYWYQQKSSQAPKLLFHYYDKDFNNEADTPDNFQSRRPNTSFCFLDIRSPGLGDTAMYLCATSRTQGYNSPLHFGNGTRLTVT.

As regards this clonotype: This likely comes from a read error, as the CDR3 has no conserved phenylalanine or tryptophan at its end. The rearrangement uses TRBV10-3 and TRBJ2-7; TRBD2 might be the D (6 bases). V was cut by 0 bases and J by 0 bases, with 12 bases left in between. CDR3 length: 16 residues. Germline V lookup: CDR1 ENHRY, CDR2 SYGVKD. The CDR3 region has the DNA TGTGCCATCAGTGAGTCGGCGGGAACGGGCTCCTACGAGCAGTACTCC. Translation gives CAISESAGTGSYEQYS.

This clonotype showed up just a few times. The chain uses TRBV3-1 and TRBJ2-3; TRBD1 agrees at 7 bases. Unmatched junction bases numbered 6, after V lost 4 bases and J lost 8 bases. Germline V CDR1 and CDR2: LGHDT, YNNKEL (reference sequence). The CDR3 covers 13 residues. CDR3 loop: CASSRLTGTTQYF. The DNA for the CDR3 is TGTGCCAGCAGCCGTCTGACAGGGACTACGCAGTATTTT.

The rearrangement uses TRBV10-3 and TRBJ2-5, with TRBD1 identical over 10 bases. The germline CDR1 and CDR2 sequences are ENHRY and SYGVKD. With V trimmed by 11 bases and J by 2 bases, 8 bases remained unmatched. CDR3 length: 14 amino acids. The CDR3 DNA reads as TGTGCCTCTAGAACGGGACAGGGGCAAGAGACCCAGTACTTC. Its translation: CASRTGQGQETQYF.

This chain uses TRBV3-1 with TRBJ2-1, with TRBD1 matching over 11 bases. V dropped 3 bases and J dropped 5; count of bases not matched to a gene: 9. Germline-derived CDR1 and CDR2 are LGHDT and YNNKEL (reference sequence). This CDR3 is built from 17 residues. The chain's CDR3 is CASSHSGQGARDNEQFF. CDR3 nucleotide sequence: TGTGCCAGCAGCCACTCCGGACAGGGGGCTAGAGACAATGAGCAGTTCTTC.

This chain uses TRBV4-3 with TRBJ2-7; no clear D gene. This CDR3 has 15 amino acids. The ends were cut back, 0 bases at V and 2 bases at J, with 11 bases in the middle. CDR1 and CDR2 from the germline V gene are LGHNA and YSLEER. The CDR3 bases are TGCGCCAGCAGCCAAGATACACTTGGGGCCTACGAGCAGTACTTC. Amino acids: CASSQDTLGAYEQYF.

The chain has TRBV1 and TRBJ2-7. TRBV1 is tagged as a pseudogene. This CDR3 comprises 11 residues. The CDR3 nucleotides are TGCACCAGCAGCCAGAACTACGAGCAGTACTTC. This sequence encodes CTSSQNYEQYF.

The rearrangement uses TRBV3-1 and TRBJ2-5; D is undetermined. The J call is uncertain, as TRBJ2-1 better fits the DNA end. Germline CDR1 LGHDT, CDR2 YNNKEL (reference sequence). The CDR3 spans 15 residues. Written as DNA, the CDR3 is TGTGCCAGCAGCCTACGCCAAATCCGGTATAACGAGCAGTTCTTC. It yields the protein CASSLRQIRYNEQFF.

With respect to this clonotype: Relative to the germline gene, one junction end is altered; a read error may explain this. The rearrangement joins TRBV7-2 to TRBJ1-2; D may be TRBD1 (5 bases). The V gene's germline CDR1 is SGHTA and CDR2 FQGNSA. The CDR3 is made up of 14 amino acids. CDR3 protein: CAGSFGTHGSGYTF. The CDR3 DNA follows: TGTGCCGGCAGCTTTGGGACGCACGGGAGTGGCTACACCTTC.

There are a few counts of this clonotype. This chain links TRBV4-3 with TRBJ2-1, with no clear D. The V and J ends lost 4 bases and 12 bases respectively, with 16 bases between them. CDR1 is LGHNA, CDR2 YSLEER, per germline. CDR3 length equals 13 residues. CDR3 loop: CASSLEDADRQFF. The CDR3 coding sequence is TGCGCCAGCAGCCTCGAGGACGCGGATCGGCAGTTCTTC.

The V and J genes are TRBV3-1 and TRBJ2-7, with TRBD2 as a possible D gene (6 bases). Trimming pared 5 bases from V and 1 base from J, leaving 18 bases between. This CDR3 is built from 16 residues. Germline lookup yields CDR1 LGHDT and CDR2 YNNKEL (reference sequence). CDR3: CASSTGVGDRSYEQYF. CDR3 bases: TGTGCCAGCAGCACGGGGGTGGGGGACCGTTCCTACGAGCAGTACTTC.

This clonotype occurred a few times. The chain links TRBV20-1 to TRBJ2-5, with a weak D call TRBD2 (7 bases). Germline CDR1 and CDR2: DFQATT and SNEGSKA (reference sequence). This CDR3 contains 13 residues. V gave up 6 bases and J gave up 5 bases, with 16 bases separating them. CDR3 sequence: CSATREGGETQYF. CDR3 nucleotide sequence: TGCAGTGCCACAAGGGAGGGGGGGGAGACCCAGTACTTC.

The chain uses TRBV24-1 and TRBJ2-2, with 13 bases identical to TRBD2. The CDR3 is made up of 17 amino acids. Germline CDR1 KGHDR, CDR2 SFDVKD. V was clipped by 4 bases and J by 3 bases; unmatched bases: 4. CDR3 DNA: TGTGCCACCAGTGACGCCGGGACTAGCGGGGACACCGGGGAGCTGTTTTTT. Its translation is CATSDAGTSGDTGELFF.